This T cell receptor (beta chain) was observed in a study of metastatic and nonmetastatic thyroid tumors. Study-level information: Malignant and benign thyroid patients had repertoires compared in peripheral blood and tumor or nodule tissue. General study findings and limits: Relative to benign nodules, malignant thyroid tumors were reportedly characterized by significantly elevated TCR beta diversity in blood and tumor.

Germline-derived CDR1 and CDR2 are DFQATT and SNEGSKA (reference sequence). The CDR3 extends over 14 amino acids. TCRdb re-processed the PCR reads through MiXCR. The sample has about 38,000 clones; around 27% are singletons. This clone qualifies as medium-sized. The antigen is not known. The junction departs from germline at one end; a sequencing error may be responsible. Until they underwent thyroid surgery, no patient had received any treatment. Sequencing was done on a sample of blood. The J gene is TRBJ1-2, the V gene TRBV20-1; tentative D call: TRBD1 (5 bases). The TCR originated in a male donor with papillary thyroid cancer or a benign thyroid nodule (not recorded which). Some clones in this sample may be carry-over from other donors' samples. The DNA of the CDR3 is TGCAGTGCCAGAGGGACTGACGGACGTATGATCTACACCTTC. Encoded protein: CSARGTDGRMIYTF.